The next 21 T cell receptor beta chains were all read from a single sample in a study of CD8+ T cells in alopecia areata. Extracted from the samples, RNA was reverse transcribed into cDNA to serve as the sequencing template. Clones were read by immunoSEQ multiplex PCR, and TCRdb kept only the in-frame ones, dropping some. The sample carries under 300,000 clones, over 45% recorded once. As to treatment: oral pan-JAK inhibitor, 5-10 mg twice daily. The sequenced sample was CD4+ T cells sorted from blood, obtained at approximately week 51, from a patient treated with tofacitinib. The receptors were sampled from a human donor with alopecia areata.

The chain carries TRBV14 and TRBJ2-5, with 11 bases lining up with TRBD1. This CDR3 comprises 17 residues. Trimming cost V 1 base and J 4 bases; bases outside gene matches: 8. Germline loops: CDR1 SGHDN, CDR2 FVKESK. CDR3 amino acids: CASSQVGTGGRRETQYF. DNA for the CDR3: TGTGCCAGCAGCCAAGTTGGGACAGGGGGAAGAAGAGAGACCCAGTACTTC.

This clone was recorded only once. The rearrangement uses TRBV25-1 and TRBJ1-5; TRBD1 is a possible D gene (5 bases). This CDR3 is 15 amino acids long. V was cut by 4 bases and J by 6 bases, with 16 bases left in between. The germline V gene has CDR1 MGHDK and CDR2 SYGVNS. The CDR3 DNA reads TGTGCCAGCAGTGGAATGGGAGGGGCAGGTCAGCCCCAGCATTTT. This translates into CASSGMGGAGQPQHF. Full variable domain (remainder filled in from reference TRBV25-1 and TRBJ1-5): EADIYQTPRYLVIGTGKKITLECSQTMGHDKMYWYQQDPGMELHLIHYSYGVNSTEKGDLSSESTVSRIRTEHFPLTLESARPSHTSQYLCASSGMGGAGQPQHFGDGTRLSIL.

The chain employs TRBV5-1 and TRBJ1-2; no definite D call. The CDR3 totals 11 residues. Germline V gene sequence: CDR1 SGHRS, CDR2 YFSETQ. The germline V and J ends were trimmed by 4 bases and 5 bases, with 6 bases remaining between them. Here the CDR3 reads CASSEGYGYTF. In DNA, the CDR3 is TGCGCCAGCAGCGAAGGATATGGCTACACCTTC.

There are a few counts of this clone. J is TRBJ1-2 and V is TRBV5-4; 7 bases line up with TRBD1. The CDR3 extends over 13 amino acids. Looked up from germline, CDR1 is SGHNT and CDR2 is YYREEE (reference sequence). The junction had 4 bases not matched to a gene; V was cut back by 1 base and J by 7 bases. CDR3 sequence reads: CASSLKGAGGYTF. In nucleotides, the CDR3 is TGTGCCAGCAGCTTGAAGGGGGCAGGTGGCTACACCTTC.

The V and J genes are TRBV2 and TRBJ2-2; the D gene is possibly TRBD2 (5 bases). CDR3 length equals 15 residues. Germline CDR1 reads SNHLY; CDR2 reads FYNNEI. Trimming took off 2 bases at V and 6 bases at J, with 13 bases between the two ends. The CDR3 loop is CASSERGFQAGELFF. CDR3 in DNA: TGTGCCAGCAGTGAACGGGGTTTTCAGGCCGGGGAGCTGTTTTTT.

In nucleotides, the CDR3 is TGTGCCTGGAGCCCCAGGACAGATACGCAGTATTTT. This encodes CAWSPRTDTQYF. The genes are TRBV30 and TRBJ2-3; D is unclear. Germline loops: CDR1 GTSNPN, CDR2 SVGIG (reference sequence). The CDR3 consists of 12 residues. V gave up 3 bases and J gave up 3 bases, with 7 bases separating them. The variable domain in full, completed from reference TRBV30 and TRBJ2-3, reads SQTIHQWPATLVQPVGSPLSLECTVEGTSNPNLYWYRQAAGRGLQLLFYSVGIGQISSEVPQNLSASRPQDRQFILSSKKLLLSDSGFYLCAWSPRTDTQYFGPGTRLTVL.

CDR3 sequence reads: CASSPTRVDEQYF. The DNA of the CDR3 is TGTGCCAGCTCACCAACAAGGGTAGACGAGCAGTACTTC. The chain employs TRBV18 and TRBJ2-7; D is ambiguous. V gave up 2 bases and J gave up 5 bases, with 10 bases separating them. The CDR3 totals 13 residues. Germline CDR1 reads KGHSH; CDR2 reads LQKENI.

The V gene is TRBV30, the J gene TRBJ1-2, with 8 bases identical to TRBD1. The CDR3 length is 14 residues. Germline V gene data show CDR1 as GTSNPN and CDR2 as SVGIG (reference sequence). V trimming: 4 bases; J trimming: 3 bases; junction bases outside the gene matches: 7. The CDR3 here is CAWIGQGAYYGYTF. CDR3 coding DNA: TGTGCCTGGATTGGGCAGGGGGCATACTATGGCTACACCTTC.

The chain has TRBV7-9 and TRBJ2-3; D is uncertain. The CDR3 loop spans 12 amino acids. Germline loops: CDR1 SEHNR, CDR2 FQNEAQ (reference sequence). Trimming cost V 5 bases and J 5 bases, with 8 bases left between them. CDR3 nucleotide sequence: TGTGCCAGCAGCCAAGCAGGAGATACGCAGTATTTT. It encodes CASSQAGDTQYF.

This clone was seen more than once but under ten times. The chain employs TRBV4-2 and TRBJ2-1, with 11 bases lining up with TRBD2. In germline, CDR1 is LGHNA, CDR2 YNFKEQ. The CDR3 runs to 16 residues. V lost 0 bases and J lost 7; bases outside the gene matches: 5. CDR3 sequence reads: CASSQEGLAAWNEQFF. The CDR3 nucleotides are TGTGCCAGCAGCCAAGAGGGACTAGCGGCCTGGAATGAGCAGTTCTTC.

The CDR3 loop is CAWSVSGLAGGRSSYNEQFF. The CDR3 DNA is TGTGCCTGGAGTGTAAGCGGGCTAGCGGGGGGCCGCAGCTCCTACAATGAGCAGTTCTTC. The chain combines TRBV30 with TRBJ2-1; 11 bases are shared with TRBD2. V lost 0 bases, J lost 0 bases, and 13 bases stayed unmatched. CDR1 and CDR2 from the germline V gene are GTSNPN and SVGIG (reference sequence). The CDR3 has 20 residues.

This clone appeared once. The chain is built from TRBV30 and TRBJ2-1; D remains ambiguous. The CDR3 length is 11 residues. V gave up 0 bases and J gave up 15 bases, with 12 bases separating them. Germline CDR1 is GTSNPN and CDR2 is SVGIG (reference sequence). CDR3: CAWSVGSFGFF. The CDR3 region has the DNA TGTGCCTGGAGTGTAGGTAGCTTCGGGTTCTTC.

The genes are TRBV29-1 and TRBJ1-4, with 8 bases aligning to TRBD1. Germline loops: CDR1 SQVTM, CDR2 ANQGSEA. With V trimmed by 5 bases and J by 10 bases, 6 bases remained unmatched. The CDR3 is made up of 12 amino acids. CDR3 coding DNA: TGCAGCGTTCTACAGGGGGGTGGAAAACTGTTTTTT. This translates into CSVLQGGGKLFF.

The chain combines TRBV15 with TRBJ1-3; D uncertain. The V and J ends lost 1 base and 0 bases respectively, with 16 bases between them. The germline CDR1 and CDR2 sequences are LNHNV and YYDKDF (reference sequence). This CDR3 spans 18 amino acids. The CDR3 sequence is CATSRVVGPAPSGNTIYF. CDR3 DNA: TGTGCCACCAGCAGAGTCGTCGGACCGGCCCCCTCTGGAAACACCATATATTTT. Together with reference TRBV15 and TRBJ1-3, the CDR3 gives the full variable domain: DAMVIQNPRYQVTQFGKPVTLSCSQTLNHNVMYWYQQKSSQAPKLLFHYYDKDFNNEADTPDNFQSRRPNTSFCFLDIRSPGLGDTAMYLCATSRVVGPAPSGNTIYFGEGSWLTVV.

The chain has TRBV19 and TRBJ2-4; the D gene is possibly TRBD1 (5 bases). The CDR3 length is 15 residues. Deletions cut 0 bases from V and 5 bases from J, with 11 bases between. Germline V gene lookup returns CDR1 LNHDA and CDR2 SQIVND (reference sequence). The CDR3 sequence is CASSIDQTDQNIQYF. CDR3 DNA: TGTGCCAGTAGTATAGACCAGACAGACCAAAACATTCAGTACTTC.

The genes are TRBV9 and TRBJ2-1, with 9 bases fitting TRBD1. CDR1 is SGDLS and CDR2 is YYNGEE in the germline V gene. The CDR3 contains 17 residues. V trimming: 4 bases; J trimming: 5 bases; junction bases outside the gene matches: 13. The CDR3 region is CASSQEEGTGTNNEQFF. Here the CDR3 DNA reads TGTGCCAGCAGCCAAGAAGAGGGGACAGGGACTAACAATGAGCAGTTCTTC.

V usage is TRBV9 and J usage is TRBJ2-7, with 10 bases matching TRBD1. Germline trimming cut 4 bases from V and 5 bases from J; bases unmatched to any gene: 6. CDR3 size: 14 residues. Germline V gene sequence: CDR1 SGDLS, CDR2 YYNGEE. CDR3 amino acids: CASSPRDRGHEQYF. The CDR3 coding sequence is TGTGCCAGCAGCCCCCGGGACAGGGGACACGAGCAGTACTTC.

The CDR3 DNA sequence: TGTGCCAGCTTTTCCCAGGGACTAGCGGGGGTACAAGAGACCCAGTACTTC. Translating it yields CASFSQGLAGVQETQYF. V usage is TRBV2 and J usage is TRBJ2-5, with 14 bases that match TRBD2. CDR1 is SNHLY, CDR2 FYNNEI, per germline. The junction had 10 bases not matched to a gene; V was cut back by 8 bases and J by 2 bases. The CDR3 sequence is 17 residues long.

The chain links TRBV7-9 to TRBJ2-3, with TRBD2 identical over 11 bases. This CDR3 is built from 17 residues. The trim removed 5 bases at V and 1 base at J, leaving 8 bases unmatched. Germline V CDR1 and CDR2: SEHNR, FQNEAQ (reference sequence). CDR3 loop: CASSPGTSGLRTDTQYF. Here the CDR3 DNA reads TGTGCCAGCAGCCCCGGGACTAGCGGATTACGCACAGATACGCAGTATTTT.

The V call is TRBV5-6, the J call TRBJ2-7; D uncertain. There are 11 residues in the CDR3. CDR1 is SGHDT, CDR2 YYEEEE, per germline. V was shortened by 3 bases and J by 7 bases, with 8 bases between the two germline ends. This CDR3 is CASSYQWEQYF. DNA for the CDR3: TGTGCCAGCAGCTATCAATGGGAGCAGTACTTC.

The V and J genes are TRBV5-1 and TRBJ2-5; maybe TRBD2 (6 bases). The germline V and J ends were trimmed by 0 bases and 0 bases, with 9 bases remaining between them. Germline-derived CDR1 and CDR2 are SGHRS and YFSETQ. The CDR3 is made up of 15 amino acids. The CDR3, as DNA: TGCGCCAGCAGCTTGGGGAGGGCCTACCAAGAGACCCAGTACTTC. Amino acids: CASSLGRAYQETQYF.